These T cell receptor beta chains were read from a single sample in a study of cytomegalovirus exposure and HLA in healthy donors. Generated by immunoSEQ multiplex PCR, the TCRdb table keeps only in-frame clones and is missing some. The sample holds 150,000 to 200,000 clones, 70% seen once. Sequences were obtained from PBMCs. Every receptor here comes from a man aged 18 to 30 in good health and CMV-seropositive. Both conserved end residues are part of each CDR3. A D gene is named only where the DNA matches it firmly. Only part of the rows carry a size: once, few, many, or a class if the clone is expanded.

J gene: TRBJ1-2; V gene: TRBV7-2; clone size: .; D gene: .; CDR3 protein: CASSFPSYGYTF; CDR3 DNA: TGTGCCAGCAGCTTTCCTAGCTATGGCTACACCTTC
J gene: TRBJ2-5; V gene: TRBV2; clone size: .; D gene: .; CDR3 protein: CASSRLRQETQYF; CDR3 DNA: TGTGCCAGCAGCCGACTACGCCAAGAGACCCAGTACTTC
J gene: TRBJ1-1; V gene: TRBV2; clone size: .; D gene: TRBD1; CDR3 protein: CADANRGDTEAFF; CDR3 DNA: TGTGCCGACGCGAACAGGGGGGACACTGAAGCTTTCTTT
J gene: TRBJ2-2; V gene: TRBV7-8; clone size: many; D gene: .; CDR3 protein: CASRDRDYGGELFF; CDR3 DNA: TGTGCCAGCAGGGATCGGGATTACGGCGGGGAGCTGTTTTTT
J gene: TRBJ2-2; V gene: TRBV15; clone size: .; D gene: .; CDR3 protein: CATSRDPQGPGELFF; CDR3 DNA: TGTGCCACCAGCAGAGATCCGCAGGGCCCCGGGGAGCTGTTTTTT
J gene: TRBJ1-2; V gene: TRBV6-1; clone size: .; D gene: TRBD1; CDR3 protein: CASSGRTGEQGYTF; CDR3 DNA: TGTGCCAGCAGCGGAAGGACAGGGGAGCAGGGCTACACCTTC
J gene: TRBJ1-1; V gene: TRBV30; clone size: .; D gene: TRBD1; CDR3 protein: CAGSGTANTEAFF; CDR3 DNA: TGTGCCGGTTCCGGGACAGCAAACACTGAAGCTTTCTTT
J gene: TRBJ1-5; V gene: TRBV28; clone size: .; D gene: .; CDR3 protein: CASSSDRSGGNNQPQHF; CDR3 DNA: TGTGCCAGCAGTTCGGATCGGTCGGGAGGGAACAATCAGCCCCAGCATTTT
J gene: TRBJ1-4; V gene: TRBV9; clone size: once; D gene: .; CDR3 protein: CASSLGHSNEKLFF; CDR3 DNA: TGTGCCAGCAGTTTAGGACACTCTAATGAAAAACTGTTTTTT
J gene: TRBJ2-5; V gene: TRBV6-5; clone size: .; D gene: TRBD1; CDR3 protein: CASSYTGQVQETQYF; CDR3 DNA: TGTGCCAGCAGCTACACGGGACAGGTCCAAGAGACCCAGTACTTC
J gene: TRBJ1-4; V gene: TRBV11-2; clone size: .; D gene: .; CDR3 protein: CASSRGATNEKLFF; CDR3 DNA: TGTGCCAGCAGCCGCGGGGCAACTAATGAAAAACTGTTTTTT
J gene: TRBJ1-1; V gene: TRBV29-1; clone size: once; D gene: TRBD1; CDR3 protein: CSVEDTGGMNTEAFF; CDR3 DNA: TGCAGCGTTGAAGATACAGGGGGAATGAACACTGAAGCTTTCTTT